A single sample gave rise to the 28 T cell receptor beta chains below, sequenced in a study of blood T cell repertoires in COVID-19. Assay: immunoSEQ multiplex PCR; the TCRdb copy retains only in-frame clones and omits some. The data hold about 91,000 clones, with about 76% observed a single time. Sequencing was done on a sample of peripheral blood. These receptors originate from a woman older than 75 with acute or convalescent COVID-19.

The chain couples TRBV5-1 to TRBJ2-7; 9 nucleotides align to TRBD1. The length of the CDR3 is 14 residues. The germline gives CDR1 SGHRS, CDR2 YFSETQ. J lost 0 bases, V lost 3 bases, and 1 base had no gene match. The CDR3 DNA sequence: TGCGCCAGCAGCTCGGGACAGGGCTCCTACGAGCAGTACTTC. It translates to CASSSGQGSYEQYF. The full variable domain, its missing parts supplied by reference TRBV5-1 and TRBJ2-7, is KAGVTQTPRYLIKTRGQQVTLSCSPISGHRSVSWYQQTPGQGLQFLFEYFSETQRNKGNFPGRFSGRQFSNSRSEMNVSTLELGDSALYLCASSSGQGSYEQYFGPGTRLTVT.

This clone was observed a few times. The chain combines TRBV12-3 or TRBV12-4 with TRBJ1-5, with D possibly being TRBD1 (6 bases). V was cut by 1 base and J by 15 bases, with 10 bases left in between. The CDR3 has 11 amino acids. CDR3 in DNA: TGTGCCAGCAGTTTAGAGTGGACAGTGCATTTT. It encodes CASSLEWTVHF.

V usage is TRBV4-1 and J usage is TRBJ1-5; 9 nucleotides line up with TRBD1. This CDR3 is 15 amino acids long. Germline V CDR1 and CDR2: MGHRA, YSYEKL. J lost 6 bases, V lost 0 bases, and 3 bases had no gene match. The CDR3 protein is CASSQERTGVQPQHF. The CDR3 DNA is TGCGCCAGCAGCCAAGAGAGGACAGGGGTTCAGCCCCAGCATTTT.

CDR3 protein: CASSLGQNSPLHF. CDR3 bases: TGCGCCAGCAGCTTAGGACAGAATTCACCCCTCCACTTT. The chain links TRBV5-1 to TRBJ1-6, with D possibly matching TRBD1 (6 bases). The CDR3 has 13 residues. From germline, CDR1 is SGHRS and CDR2 YFSETQ. Trimming took 2 bases from V and 7 from J, leaving 7 bases between them.

This clone was counted once. This chain joins TRBV9 and TRBJ2-2; D uncertain. This CDR3 is built from 13 residues. Germline V gene data show CDR1 as SGDLS and CDR2 as YYNGEE. V lost 0 bases to trimming and J lost 8 bases, with 8 bases between them. CDR3 DNA: TGTGCCAGCAGCGTAGGAGGAAAAGGGGAGCTGTTTTTT. Translating it yields CASSVGGKGELFF.

The genes are TRBV25-1 and TRBJ2-5, with a tentative D call TRBD2 (6 bases). Germline V gene lookup returns CDR1 MGHDK and CDR2 SYGVNS. V lost 0 bases and J 1 base, leaving 12 bases between the germline ends. This CDR3 spans 16 amino acids. Here the CDR3 reads CASSEYGGTIQETQYF. The CDR3 DNA reads TGTGCCAGCAGTGAATATGGAGGGACGATCCAAGAGACCCAGTACTTC.

A few counts support this clone. The J gene is TRBJ1-2, the V gene TRBV28; D perhaps matches TRBD1 (5 bases). Germline V gene data show CDR1 as MDHEN and CDR2 as SYDVKM. The CDR3 has 13 amino acids. V lost 5 bases and J 8 bases, leaving 15 bases between the germline ends. CDR3 nucleotide sequence: TGTGCCAGCAGTCCCCCCGGGGGTCGAGGCTACACCTTC. This gives the protein CASSPPGGRGYTF.

The chain links TRBV3-1 (or the pseudogene TRBV3-2) to TRBJ1-6; 7 positions agree with TRBD1. This CDR3 spans 19 amino acids. V was pared by 3 bases and J by 2 bases, with 13 bases of the junction left unmatched. CDR1 and CDR2 (germline): LGHDT, YNNKEL (reference sequence). The CDR3 coding sequence is TGTGCCAGCAGCCATCTGCCGGGACAGTTCAGCGCCTATAATTCACCCCTCCACTTT. It codes for CASSHLPGQFSAYNSPLHF.

V and J are TRBV4-1 and TRBJ1-1; 8 positions agree with TRBD1. V was clipped by 3 bases and J by 5 bases; unmatched bases: 5. This CDR3 region has 14 residues. Germline V CDR1 and CDR2: MGHRA, YSYEKL. The CDR3: CASSQDRVLTEAFF. CDR3 DNA: TGCGCCAGCAGCCAGGACAGGGTTTTGACTGAAGCTTTCTTT.

This clone was seen just once. The V call is TRBV7-2, the J call TRBJ1-5; possible D gene TRBD1, 5 bases. Germline CDR1 SGHTA, CDR2 FQGNSA. V dropped 3 bases and J dropped 7 bases, with 13 bases sitting between them. This CDR3 region has 14 residues. The DNA for the CDR3 is TGTGCCAGCAGCTTTAGGGGCGCACGGCAGCCCCAGCATTTT. It specifies CASSFRGARQPQHF.

The chain employs TRBV5-1 and TRBJ1-2; tentatively, D is TRBD1 (6 bases). This CDR3 has 15 residues. Germline CDR1 and CDR2: SGHRS and YFSETQ. Trimming cost V 4 bases and J 4 bases, with 17 bases left between them. CDR3 amino acids: CASSPEGVLTYGYTF. DNA of the CDR3: TGCGCCAGCAGCCCTGAGGGGGTTTTAACCTATGGCTACACCTTC.

The V and J genes are TRBV5-1 and TRBJ1-6; D call uncertain. Germline V lookup: CDR1 SGHRS, CDR2 YFSETQ. Trimming left V 2 bases short and J 7 bases short, with 7 bases between. This CDR3 region has 13 residues. CDR3: CASSLVANSPLHF. The DNA of the CDR3 is TGCGCCAGCAGCTTAGTAGCGAATTCACCCCTCCACTTT.

CDR3 sequence reads: CASVEGERSFSYTF. CDR3 sequence (DNA): TGTGCCAGCGTTGAGGGTGAGAGGTCTTTTAGCTACACCTTC. The chain combines TRBV28 with TRBJ1-2; no definite D call. V lost 8 bases and J lost 9, with 22 bases in between. CDR1 MDHEN and CDR2 SYDVKM come from the germline V gene. The CDR3 is 14 residues long.

The chain joins TRBV9 to TRBJ2-3; D is unresolved. The V end lost 2 bases, the J end lost 0 bases, and 10 bases lay between the germline ends. The CDR3 extends over 15 amino acids. CDR1 is SGDLS, CDR2 YYNGEE, per germline. The chain's CDR3 is CASSVHATSTDTQYF. CDR3 coding DNA: TGTGCCAGCAGCGTGCATGCTACCAGCACAGATACGCAGTATTTT.

This rearrangement joins TRBV3-1 (or the pseudogene TRBV3-2) to TRBJ1-5; TRBD1 aligns across 8 bases. CDR1 is LGHDT and CDR2 is YNNKEL in the germline V gene (reference sequence). The CDR3 covers 15 residues. The junction had 6 bases not matched to a gene; V was cut back by 1 base and J by 7 bases. In DNA, the CDR3 is TGTGCCAGCAGCCAAGGGGCAGGGGGCCGGCAGCCCCAGCATTTT. It translates to CASSQGAGGRQPQHF.

The chain combines TRBV27 with TRBJ1-1; D is unclear. The CDR3 loop spans 15 amino acids. V dropped 5 bases and J dropped 3 bases, with 16 bases sitting between them. Germline-derived CDR1 and CDR2 are MNHEY and SMNVEV (reference sequence). In DNA, the CDR3 is TGTGCCAGCAGTAGAGCCCTTTCCGGGGACACTGAAGCTTTCTTT. This translates into CASSRALSGDTEAFF.

The V gene is TRBV19, the J gene TRBJ1-6; 8 bases agree with TRBD1. CDR1 and CDR2 from the germline V gene are LNHDA and SQIVND (reference sequence). J lost 5 bases, V lost 5 bases, and 11 bases had no gene match. The CDR3 has 17 residues. DNA for the CDR3: TGTGCCAGTAGTTCGGGACAGGCCTGGGGGAATAATTCACCCCTCCACTTT. Translating it yields CASSSGQAWGNNSPLHF.

This clone came up once. This chain links TRBV2 with TRBJ2-2, with a possible D match to TRBD1 (6 bases). Looked up from germline, CDR1 is SNHLY and CDR2 is FYNNEI. Trimming shortened V by 6 bases and J by 2 bases, and 13 bases separated the two germline ends. The CDR3 runs to 15 residues. The CDR3 sequence: CASRQDSTNTGELFF. Here the CDR3 DNA reads TGTGCCAGCAGACAGGACAGCACAAACACCGGGGAGCTGTTTTTT.

V and J are TRBV29-1 and TRBJ1-2; D might be TRBD1 (5 bases). This CDR3 region has 13 residues. V lost 5 bases and J lost 6, with 16 bases in between. Germline V gene data show CDR1 as SQVTM and CDR2 as ANQGSEA. CDR3 DNA sequence: TGCAGCGTTAACGTGTTCCAGGGTGATGGCTACACCTTC. It codes for CSVNVFQGDGYTF.

This rearrangement joins TRBV4-3 to TRBJ2-5, with D tentatively TRBD2 (6 bases). This CDR3 spans 17 amino acids. The germline gives CDR1 LGHNA, CDR2 YSLEER. V was trimmed by 0 bases and J by 1 base, leaving 15 bases between them. The CDR3 spells CASSQEFPSAIQETQYF. CDR3 DNA: TGCGCCAGCAGCCAAGAGTTTCCTAGCGCTATCCAAGAGACCCAGTACTTC.

This clone was seen a single time. The rearrangement uses TRBV3-1 (or the pseudogene TRBV3-2) and TRBJ2-3; D ambiguous. V was cut by 4 bases and J by 3 bases, with 11 bases left in between. The CDR3 runs to 14 residues. Germline lookup yields CDR1 LGHDT and CDR2 YNNKEL (reference sequence). The CDR3 region has the DNA TGTGCCAGCAGCCCCGGTTCACTTACAGATACGCAGTATTTT. Translation: CASSPGSLTDTQYF.

The V call is TRBV5-1, the J call TRBJ1-4; a weak D match, TRBD1 (5 bases). CDR1 is SGHRS, CDR2 YFSETQ, per germline. The CDR3 covers 17 residues. Trimming removed 0 bases at V and 0 bases at J, with 12 bases between. This CDR3 reads CASSLAHGGATNEKLFF. CDR3 coding DNA: TGCGCCAGCAGCTTGGCTCACGGGGGTGCAACTAATGAAAAACTGTTTTTT.

The chain combines TRBV24-1 with TRBJ2-1; 9 bases map to TRBD2. Germline V lookup: CDR1 KGHDR, CDR2 SFDVKD. With V trimmed by 6 bases and J by 8 bases, 4 bases remained unmatched. This CDR3 is built from 13 residues. The CDR3 spells CATSLAGVHEQFF. CDR3 coding DNA: TGTGCCACCAGTTTAGCGGGAGTCCATGAGCAGTTCTTC.

The chain has TRBV7-9 and TRBJ1-2; D unclear. Germline CDR1 reads SEHNR; CDR2 reads FQNEAQ (reference sequence). Trimming cost V 8 bases and J 1 base, with 5 bases left between them. The CDR3 is 11 amino acids. In DNA, the CDR3 is TGTGCCAGCGGAGATAACTATGGCTACACCTTC. It encodes CASGDNYGYTF.

CDR3 sequence: CASSLSASGRAYEQYF. The CDR3 region has the DNA TGTGCCAGCAGCTTATCGGCTAGCGGGAGGGCCTACGAGCAGTACTTC. This rearrangement joins TRBV7-2 to TRBJ2-7, with 12 bases lining up with TRBD2. Germline CDR1 and CDR2: SGHTA and FQGNSA. Trimming cost V 2 bases and J 2 bases; bases outside gene matches: 4. The CDR3 runs to 16 residues.

This clone has just a few counts. The V and J genes are TRBV19 and TRBJ2-7, with D maybe TRBD1 (5 bases). Germline V gene data show CDR1 as LNHDA and CDR2 as SQIVND (reference sequence). V dropped 3 bases and J dropped 1 base, with 13 bases sitting between them. The CDR3 totals 15 residues. CDR3 residues: CASSIESGHSYEQYF. Written as DNA, the CDR3 is TGTGCCAGTAGTATCGAGTCAGGACATTCCTACGAGCAGTACTTC.

V gene TRBV5-1 combines with J gene TRBJ2-3; 8 nucleotides align to TRBD1. The junction had 1 base not matched to a gene; V was cut back by 0 bases and J by 4 bases. This CDR3 has 14 amino acids. Germline assignment: CDR1 SGHRS and CDR2 YFSETQ. CDR3 protein: CASSLEQGADTQYF. CDR3 sequence (DNA): TGCGCCAGCAGCTTGGAACAGGGGGCAGATACGCAGTATTTT.

The chain uses TRBV19 and TRBJ2-1, with 10 bases fitting TRBD2. Germline V gene data show CDR1 as LNHDA and CDR2 as SQIVND (reference sequence). CDR3 length: 17 amino acids. Trimming at V came to 3 bases and at J to 0 bases, leaving 5 bases not matched to a gene. The CDR3 coding sequence is TGTGCCAGTAGTATTTCTAGCGGGGGTTACTCCTACAATGAGCAGTTCTTC. Amino acid sequence: CASSISSGGYSYNEQFF.